Presented here are 22 T cell receptor beta chains from one specimen sequenced in a study of response to subunit inactivated influenza vaccine. TCRdb called the RT-PCR reads again in MiXCR, with one record for every CDR3 protein. The sample comprises approximately 700,000 distinct CDR3 sequences, 15% to 19% of which are singletons, and around a tenth rests with the top ten. This sample comprised PBMCs from blood, obtained 11 to 12 days after vaccination. These receptors were taken from a man in his fifties or sixties who received an inactivated influenza vaccine.

The chain links TRBV7-2 to TRBJ1-5; possible D gene TRBD1, 5 bases. V lost 1 base and J lost 3, with 10 bases in between. Germline V CDR1 and CDR2: SGHTA, FQGNSA. The CDR3 contains 15 residues. CDR3 sequence reads: CASSLGGRVNQPQHF. The CDR3 bases are TGTGCCAGCAGCTTAGGGGGCAGGGTCAATCAGCCCCAGCATTTT.

The V call is TRBV12-3 or TRBV12-4, the J call TRBJ2-3, with 7 bases that match TRBD2. The V gene end was trimmed by 1 base and the J gene end by 2 bases; junction bases not matched to a gene: 6. This CDR3 is 16 amino acids long. This CDR3 reads CASSLEVAGHTDTQYF. The CDR3 DNA is TGTGCCAGCAGTTTAGAGGTAGCGGGCCACACAGATACGCAGTATTTT.

This clonotype was observed a few times. V and J are TRBV19 and TRBJ2-7, with TRBD1 matching 10 bases. Trimming took 1 base from V and 3 from J; bases not matched to a gene: 3. Per germline, CDR1 LNHDA and CDR2 SQIVND (reference sequence). This CDR3 is 15 amino acids long. The CDR3 bases are TGTGCCAGTAGTATAGTGGGACAGGGGAACTACGAGCAGTACTTC. Its protein product is CASSIVGQGNYEQYF.

V usage is TRBV19 and J usage is TRBJ1-5; TRBD1 is a possible D gene (6 bases). Trimming took off 3 bases at V and 0 bases at J, with 12 bases between the two ends. The length of the CDR3 is 16 residues. The germline V gene has CDR1 LNHDA and CDR2 SQIVND (reference sequence). DNA of the CDR3: TGTGCCAGTAGTATCCTCAGACAGGCTAGCAATCAGCCCCAGCATTTT. Its protein is CASSILRQASNQPQHF.

This clonotype was picked up a small number of times. The chain is built from TRBV5-1 and TRBJ1-1; 9 positions agree with TRBD1. V shed 4 bases and J 4 bases; nucleotides not matched to a gene: 11. This CDR3 contains 16 residues. From germline, CDR1 is SGHRS and CDR2 YFSETQ. CDR3 loop: CASSPSPQGASTEAFF. The CDR3 DNA reads as TGCGCCAGCAGCCCCAGCCCACAGGGGGCGAGCACTGAAGCTTTCTTT.

This clonotype has at least ten counts. The chain recombines TRBV12-3 or TRBV12-4 with TRBJ2-7; D is perhaps TRBD1 (6 bases). The CDR3 has 13 amino acids. With 3 bases removed from V and 4 bases from J, the gap between germline ends came to 10 bases. Here the CDR3 DNA reads TGTGCCAGCAGTTTGGGCAGGGGATACGAGCAGTACTTC. Its translation: CASSLGRGYEQYF.

This sequence joins TRBV12-3 or TRBV12-4 and TRBJ1-6; no clear D gene. Trimming removed 6 bases from V and 8 bases from J, with 11 bases in between. The CDR3 contains 13 residues. The CDR3 protein is CASSDKLDSPLHF. The CDR3 nucleotides read TGTGCCAGCAGCGACAAGTTGGATTCACCCCTCCACTTT.

This chain uses TRBV28 with TRBJ2-2; 7 bases agree with TRBD2. Trimming cost V 7 bases and J 3 bases; bases outside gene matches: 8. Germline values: CDR1 MDHEN, CDR2 SYDVKM. This CDR3 is built from 15 residues. The CDR3 region is CASTLGGGHTGELFF. The CDR3 bases are TGTGCCAGCACCTTGGGGGGGGGACACACCGGGGAGCTGTTTTTT.

There are many counts of this clonotype. This chain joins TRBV9 and TRBJ1-2, with 7 bases that match TRBD1. This CDR3 is 14 amino acids long. The germline gives CDR1 SGDLS, CDR2 YYNGEE. J lost 3 bases, V lost 4 bases, and 6 bases had no gene match. CDR3 nucleotide sequence: TGTGCCAGCAGCATGACAGGGAGGGACTATGGCTACACCTTC. Translating it yields CASSMTGRDYGYTF. Full variable domain (remainder filled in from reference TRBV9 and TRBJ1-2): DSGVTQTPKHLITATGQRVTLRCSPRSGDLSVYWYQQSLDQGLQFLIQYYNGEERAKGNILERFSAQQFPDLHSELNLSSLELGDSALYFCASSMTGRDYGYTFGSGTRLTVV.

The V and J genes are TRBV13 and TRBJ2-4, with a tentative D call TRBD1 (5 bases). The CDR3 has 12 residues. Germline V lookup: CDR1 PRHDT, CDR2 FYEKMQ (reference sequence). Between the trimmed V and J ends, which lost 0 bases and 9 bases, there was a span of 6 bases. DNA of the CDR3: TGTGCCAGCAGCTTAGGCGACAGCATTCAGTACTTC. Its translation is CASSLGDSIQYF.

This clonotype was counted only a few times. The genes are TRBV4-3 and TRBJ2-7, with D tentatively TRBD1 (5 bases). V lost 2 bases to trimming and J lost 2 bases, with 16 bases between them. Per the germline V gene, CDR1 is LGHNA and CDR2 is YSLEER. CDR3 size: 16 residues. The DNA of the CDR3 is TGCGCCAGCAGCCAAAGTCAGGGTCCCTACCCCTACGAGCAGTACTTC. It translates to CASSQSQGPYPYEQYF.

This rearrangement joins TRBV6-1 to TRBJ2-1; 10 positions agree with TRBD2. The V gene's germline CDR1 is MNHNS and CDR2 SASEGT. This CDR3 is built from 15 residues. V was pared by 6 bases and J by 9 bases, with 11 bases of the junction left unmatched. This CDR3 is CASRIAGGLGGEQFF. As DNA, the CDR3 is TGTGCCAGCAGAATAGCGGGGGGCTTAGGCGGTGAGCAGTTCTTC.

The rearrangement links TRBV7-2 to TRBJ1-6, with D maybe TRBD1 (5 bases). V lost 1 base and J lost 6, with 10 bases in between. CDR1 SGHTA and CDR2 FQGNSA come from the germline V gene. This CDR3 is built from 15 residues. CDR3 DNA: TGTGCCAGCAGCTTAGGCGCCAGGGTTAATTCACCCCTCCACTTT. This translates into CASSLGARVNSPLHF.

Only a few counts were recorded for this clonotype. The chain is built from TRBV29-1 and TRBJ2-3; a weak D match, TRBD1 (5 bases). Germline CDR1 and CDR2: SQVTM and ANQGSEA. V shed 7 bases and J shed 0 bases, with 11 bases lying between them. This CDR3 region has 13 residues. CDR3 nucleotides: TGCAGCGCCCGACAGTTTAGCACAGATACGCAGTATTTT. Translated: CSARQFSTDTQYF.

The rearrangement joins TRBV27 to TRBJ2-1; D not certain. Per germline, CDR1 MNHEY and CDR2 SMNVEV (reference sequence). V lost 0 bases, J lost 0 bases, and 6 bases lay in between. CDR3 length: 15 amino acids. CDR3 loop: CASSLSHTSYNEQFF. In DNA, the CDR3 is TGTGCCAGCAGTTTATCTCATACCTCCTACAATGAGCAGTTCTTC.

This chain connects TRBV21-1 to TRBJ2-5; the D call TRBD1 from the table was never checked on the DNA. TRBV21-1 is designated a pseudogene. The CDR3 loop spans 15 amino acids. The CDR3 region is CATTPAVRGQETQYF. The CDR3 DNA follows: TGTGCCACAACCCCCGCGGTCAGGGGACAAGAGACCCAGTACTTC.

CDR3 sequence reads: CASTDGLAGTATYEQYF. CDR3 nucleotide sequence: TGTGCCAGCACGGACGGACTAGCGGGAACCGCCACCTACGAGCAGTACTTC. V and J are TRBV6-2 or TRBV6-3 and TRBJ2-7, with 12 bases aligning to TRBD2. Germline V gene data show CDR1 as MNHEY and CDR2 as SVGEGT. V was pared by 7 bases and J by 2 bases, with 12 bases of the junction left unmatched. CDR3 size: 17 residues.

This clonotype came up a few times. The rearrangement links TRBV3-1 to TRBJ2-7, with D hard to call. The germline V gene has CDR1 LGHDT and CDR2 YNNKEL (reference sequence). This CDR3 spans 15 amino acids. Trimming removed 5 bases from V and 0 bases from J, with 14 bases in between. The CDR3 is CASSDRVGNSYEQYF. The CDR3 region has the DNA TGTGCCAGCAGCGACCGGGTGGGGAACTCCTACGAGCAGTACTTC.

The chain recombines TRBV20-1 with TRBJ2-4, with TRBD2 matching 11 bases. V was pared by 3 bases and J by 3 bases, with 10 bases of the junction left unmatched. CDR1 is DFQATT, CDR2 SNEGSKA, per germline (reference sequence). The CDR3 has 17 amino acids. Here the CDR3 reads CSARGLAGGAVKNIQYF. CDR3 DNA: TGCAGTGCTAGGGGGCTAGCGGGGGGTGCGGTCAAAAACATTCAGTACTTC.

The chain uses TRBV11-2 and TRBJ2-5, with TRBD2 matching 8 bases. CDR3 length: 17 amino acids. Looked up from germline, CDR1 is SGHAT and CDR2 is FQNNGV. J was trimmed by 2 bases and V by 2 bases; bases with no gene match: 10. This CDR3 reads CASSLNPTSGLQETQYF. The CDR3 DNA follows: TGTGCCAGCAGCTTAAATCCTACTAGCGGACTACAAGAGACCCAGTACTTC.

This clonotype was picked up a small number of times. CDR3 sequence (DNA): TGTGCCAGCAGCCTGTCGGGGACAGCCTTCCTAACAGAGCAGTACTTC. Translated, it gives CASSLSGTAFLTEQYF. The chain employs TRBV7-9 and TRBJ2-7; TRBD1 agrees at 7 bases. V was pared by 5 bases and J by 7 bases, with 17 bases of the junction left unmatched. Germline V gives CDR1 SEHNR, CDR2 FQNEAQ (reference sequence). The CDR3 length is 16 residues.

A few counts support this clonotype. This chain links TRBV15 with TRBJ2-7; D is perhaps TRBD1 or TRBD2 (5 bases each). Germline V gene data show CDR1 as LNHNV and CDR2 as YYDKDF (reference sequence). Deletions cut 0 bases from V and 3 bases from J, with 18 bases between. The CDR3 covers 17 residues. The CDR3 DNA sequence: TGTGCCACCAGCAGAGATGAGGGACCCGTAACCCGCTACGAGCAGTACTTC. As protein: CATSRDEGPVTRYEQYF.